The entry below describes one T cell receptor beta chain. Sequenced by immunoSEQ multiplex PCR; TCRdb stores in-frame clones only, minus some. The profile shows around 70,000 clones, around 83% of them singletons. The V segment lost 4 bases and the J segment 2 bases; nucleotides outside the gene matches: 1. CDR1 and CDR2 from the germline V gene are SQVTM and ANQGSEA. The CDR3 contains 13 residues. This sample is drawn from a study of OX40 agonist ivuxolimab in advanced cancers. The TCR comes from an adult with an advanced solid tumor such as melanoma, head and neck, liver or kidney cancer. The gene calls are TRBV29-1 and TRBJ1-3, with TRBD1 matching 8 bases. Sequencing was performed on CD4+ or CD8+ T cells sorted from blood, taken in a trial of the OX40 agonist ivuxolimab. The DNA for the CDR3 is TGCAGCGTTGGACAGGGGACTGGAAACACCATATATTTT. It codes for CSVGQGTGNTIYF.